Listed here is a single T cell receptor beta chain. This record belongs to a study of T cells in Graves' hyperthyroidism and ophthalmopathy. The CDR3 extends over 15 amino acids. Germline V lookup: CDR1 MGHRA, CDR2 YSYEKL. Trimming removed 1 base from V and 14 bases from J, with 18 bases in between. Amplification targeted TCR beta CDR3 regions from RNA transcripts. First-round RT-PCR targeting the TCR CDR3 was performed with the HTBI primer set. In TCRdb, the multiplex PCR reads were re-called with MiXCR into one record per CDR3 protein. The sample gives hundreds of thousands of distinct CDR3 sequences, approximately 13% of which show up once; 9.2% is in the top ten.

The genes are TRBV4-1 and TRBJ1-6; possible D gene TRBD1, 5 bases. The sequenced sample consisted of blood. The TCR comes from a woman under 30 with Graves' hyperthyroidism. The CDR3 loop is CASSQVWDGGSALHF. The CDR3 DNA is TGCGCCAGCAGCCAAGTATGGGACGGCGGTTCGGCCCTCCACTTT.